This TCR beta chain was captured by sequencing in a study of OX40 agonist ivuxolimab in advanced cancers. At the level of the study: In this cohort, patients received ivuxolimab, an agonistic anti-OX40 (CD134) antibody. Patients receiving dose escalation had hepatocellular carcinoma, melanoma, renal cell or head and neck cancer. Study findings and constraints: Patients who responded partially at 0.1-3.0 mg/kg showed clonal expansion ranking among the lowest.

The CDR3 is 14 amino acids. Per germline, CDR1 MGHRA and CDR2 YSYEKL. V was clipped by 4 bases and J by 2 bases; unmatched bases: 5. Method: immunoSEQ multiplex PCR; TCRdb's copy keeps in-frame clones and lacks some. Among tens of thousands of clones listed, roughly 85% were seen once. As concerns this clone: Its antigen is unknown.

The material sequenced was CD4+ or CD8+ T cells sorted from blood, taken in a trial of the OX40 agonist ivuxolimab. The rearrangement uses TRBV4-1 and TRBJ2-7, with 7 bases that match TRBD1. The receptor comes from an adult with an advanced solid tumor such as melanoma, head and neck, liver or kidney cancer. The CDR3 protein is CASSPGGYAYEQYF. In DNA form, the CDR3 reads TGCGCCAGCAGCCCAGGGGGTTATGCCTACGAGCAGTACTTC.